This T cell receptor beta chain was found in a study of naive and memory T cell subsets. Study results and caveats: A few larger clonotypes appeared in naive repertoires, especially CD8, possibly memory cells re-expressing CD45RA. Gini index rose across naive, CM, EM and EMRA in CD4 and CD8.

As concerns this clonotype: What it binds is unknown.

The beta constant-region primer was an equimolar mix of two oligonucleotides covering TRBC1 and TRBC2. Nested alpha and beta constant-region primers with the SP2 primer drove four PCR rounds on ligated cDNA. A 12-nucleotide UMI and the SP2 primer were added to the cDNA 3' end by oligonucleotide ligation. Each CDR3 protein is one row after TCRdb ran MiXCR on the UMI-ligation and nested PCR reads. The repertoire holds about 150,000 distinct CDR3 sequences, roughly 20% seen once, with 0.11% in the top ten. The sample comprised naive CD4+ T cells from blood. The sequence was collected from a human donor in good health.

CDR3: CASSPLAGGETQYF. The CDR3, as DNA: TGTGCCAGCAGTCCGTTAGCGGGAGGCGAGACCCAGTACTTC. The genes are TRBV27 and TRBJ2-5; 10 nucleotides agree with TRBD2. The V segment lost 5 bases and the J segment 5 bases; nucleotides outside the gene matches: 5. CDR3 length: 14 residues. From germline, CDR1 is MNHEY and CDR2 SMNVEV (reference sequence).